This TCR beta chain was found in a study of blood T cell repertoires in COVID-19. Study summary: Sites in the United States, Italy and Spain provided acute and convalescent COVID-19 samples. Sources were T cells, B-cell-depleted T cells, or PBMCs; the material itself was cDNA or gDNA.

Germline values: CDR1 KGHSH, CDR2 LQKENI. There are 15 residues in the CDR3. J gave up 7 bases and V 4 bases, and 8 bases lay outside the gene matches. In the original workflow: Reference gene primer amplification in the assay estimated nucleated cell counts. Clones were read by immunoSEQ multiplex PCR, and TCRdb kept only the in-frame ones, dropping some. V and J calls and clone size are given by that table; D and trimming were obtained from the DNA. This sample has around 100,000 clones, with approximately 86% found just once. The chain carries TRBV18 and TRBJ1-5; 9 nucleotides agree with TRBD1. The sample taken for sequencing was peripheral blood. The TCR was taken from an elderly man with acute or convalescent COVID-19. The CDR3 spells CASSREQGAKQPQHF. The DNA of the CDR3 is TGTGCCAGCTCACGGGAACAGGGGGCAAAGCAGCCCCAGCATTTT.